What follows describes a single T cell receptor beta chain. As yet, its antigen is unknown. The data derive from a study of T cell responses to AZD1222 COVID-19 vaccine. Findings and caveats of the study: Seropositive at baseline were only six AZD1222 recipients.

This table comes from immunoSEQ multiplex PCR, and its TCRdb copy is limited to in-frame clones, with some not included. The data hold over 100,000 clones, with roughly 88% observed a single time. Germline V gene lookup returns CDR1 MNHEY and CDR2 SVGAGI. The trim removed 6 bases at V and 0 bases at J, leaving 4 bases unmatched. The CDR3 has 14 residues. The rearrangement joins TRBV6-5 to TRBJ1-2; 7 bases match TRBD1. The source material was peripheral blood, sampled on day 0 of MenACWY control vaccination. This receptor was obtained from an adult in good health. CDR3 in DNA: TGTGCCAGCAGGGGGACAGATTCTAACTATGGCTACACCTTC. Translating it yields CASRGTDSNYGYTF.